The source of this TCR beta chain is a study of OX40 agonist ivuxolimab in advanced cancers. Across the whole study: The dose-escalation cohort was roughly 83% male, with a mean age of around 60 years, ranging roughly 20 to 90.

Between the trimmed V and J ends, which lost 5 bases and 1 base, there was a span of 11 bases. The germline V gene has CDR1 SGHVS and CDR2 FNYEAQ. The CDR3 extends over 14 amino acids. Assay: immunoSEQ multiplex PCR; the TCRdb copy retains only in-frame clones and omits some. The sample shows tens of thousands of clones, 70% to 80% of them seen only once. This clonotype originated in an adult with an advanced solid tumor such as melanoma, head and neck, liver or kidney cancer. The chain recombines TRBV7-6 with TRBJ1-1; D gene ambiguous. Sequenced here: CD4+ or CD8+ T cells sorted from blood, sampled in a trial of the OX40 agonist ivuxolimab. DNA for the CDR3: TGTGCCAGCAGCCGGACGGATAGGAACACTGAAGCTTTCTTT. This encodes CASSRTDRNTEAFF.